One sample yielded the 20 T cell receptor beta chains listed below, sequenced in a study of cytomegalovirus exposure and HLA in healthy donors. Primers included in the PCR were 60 Vbeta and 13 Jbeta primers. Here immunoSEQ multiplex PCR was the method, and the copy in TCRdb shows in-frame clones only, minus some. The table has 190,000 or so clones, around three quarters seen once. Source material: PBMCs. All receptors derive from a boy younger than 18 in good health and CMV-seronegative.

This clone has just a few counts. The genes are TRBV15 and TRBJ1-2; D is perhaps TRBD1 (5 bases). Trimming pared 0 bases from V and 5 bases from J, leaving 10 bases between. CDR1 LNHNV and CDR2 YYDKDF come from the germline V gene (reference sequence). This CDR3 comprises 14 residues. The CDR3: CATSRDPGRYGYTF. The CDR3 coding sequence is TGTGCCACCAGCAGAGATCCAGGGAGGTATGGCTACACCTTC.

The gene calls are TRBV7-3 and TRBJ2-5; 7 positions agree with TRBD2. CDR1 and CDR2 from the germline V gene are SGHTA and FQGTGA. The V segment lost 4 bases and the J segment 3 bases; nucleotides outside the gene matches: 2. There are 13 residues in the CDR3. Here the CDR3 reads CASSSLAEETQYF. In DNA form, the CDR3 reads TGTGCCAGCAGCTCCCTAGCGGAAGAGACCCAGTACTTC.

The CDR3 is CASSLLQSPTDTQYF. The DNA of the CDR3 is TGTGCCAGCAGCTTGTTACAGTCCCCCACAGATACGCAGTATTTT. The V and J genes are TRBV5-6 and TRBJ2-3; D is undetermined. V lost 1 base and J lost 2, with 11 bases in between. This CDR3 spans 15 amino acids. CDR1 is SGHDT and CDR2 is YYEEEE in the germline V gene.

The genes are TRBV7-2 and TRBJ2-7; 12 bases align to TRBD1. CDR1 and CDR2 (germline): SGHTA, FQGNSA. With 3 bases clipped from V and 6 bases from J, the junction kept 6 bases outside the gene matches. The CDR3 has 15 amino acids. The CDR3 loop is CASSFSGTGGSEQYF. The CDR3 DNA is TGTGCCAGCAGCTTCTCCGGGACAGGGGGCAGCGAGCAGTACTTC.

V and J are TRBV11-2 and TRBJ1-6; D ambiguous. CDR3 length equals 13 residues. Deletions cut 2 bases from V and 5 bases from J, with 4 bases between. Germline CDR1 is SGHAT and CDR2 is FQNNGV. CDR3 protein: CASSLYDNSPLHF. The CDR3 DNA sequence: TGTGCCAGCAGCTTATATGATAATTCACCCCTCCACTTT.

The V gene is TRBV7-3, the J gene TRBJ2-1, with 10 bases lining up with TRBD2. In germline, CDR1 is SGHTA, CDR2 FQGTGA. This CDR3 is built from 16 residues. With 5 bases clipped from V and 7 bases from J, the junction kept 11 bases outside the gene matches. CDR3 residues: CASSRISGRARNEQFF. The CDR3 DNA reads as TGTGCCAGCAGCCGAATAAGCGGGAGGGCCCGGAATGAGCAGTTCTTC.

The sample holds a few counts of this clone. The chain employs TRBV6-5 and TRBJ2-2, with 7 positions matching TRBD1. J gave up 1 base and V 4 bases, and 3 bases lay outside the gene matches. Germline V gene data show CDR1 as MNHEY and CDR2 as SVGAGI. CDR3 length: 15 amino acids. The CDR3 sequence: CASSSGTENTGELFF. The CDR3 DNA reads TGTGCCAGCAGTTCCGGGACAGAGAACACCGGGGAGCTGTTTTTT.

The rearrangement uses TRBV6-6 and TRBJ1-3; D ambiguous. Germline lookup yields CDR1 MNHNY and CDR2 SVGAGI (reference sequence). Trimming removed 7 bases at V and 1 base at J, with 11 bases between. This CDR3 is 14 amino acids long. CDR3 sequence reads: CASIPQLSGNTIYF. The CDR3 DNA reads as TGTGCCAGCATCCCACAGTTATCTGGAAACACCATATATTTT.

The CDR3 DNA follows: TGCAGCGTTACAGGGGGGGATGTGGCCTACGAGCAGTACTTC. Translating gives CSVTGGDVAYEQYF. V usage is TRBV29-1 and J usage is TRBJ2-5, with D maybe TRBD1 (8 bases). The better agreement between TRBJ2-7 and the DNA end casts doubt on the J call. There are 14 residues in the CDR3. The germline gives CDR1 SQVTM, CDR2 ANQGSEA.

The chain employs TRBV29-1 and TRBJ2-2; 8 bases map to TRBD1. The CDR3 loop spans 13 amino acids. The germline V gene encodes CDR1 SQVTM and CDR2 ANQGSEA. The junction had 2 bases not matched to a gene; V was cut back by 7 bases and J by 1 base. The CDR3: CSADRGNTGELFF. CDR3 DNA: TGCAGCGCCGACAGGGGGAACACCGGGGAGCTGTTTTTT.

CDR3 region: CASSLTASKNIQYF. In nucleotides, the CDR3 is TGTGCCAGCTCACTTACAGCTTCCAAAAACATTCAGTACTTC. This chain connects TRBV18 to TRBJ2-4; no firm D call. Trimming took 4 bases from V and 2 from J, leaving 9 bases between them. The CDR3 sequence is 14 residues long. Looked up from germline, CDR1 is KGHSH and CDR2 is LQKENI.

This chain links TRBV7-9 with TRBJ2-5; D may be TRBD1 (6 bases). V was pared by 6 bases and J by 2 bases, with 10 bases between. This CDR3 has 13 residues. Germline loops: CDR1 SEHNR, CDR2 FQNEAQ (reference sequence). CDR3 in amino acids: CASRLDSQETQYF. The CDR3 DNA is TGTGCCAGCAGACTGGACAGTCAAGAGACCCAGTACTTC. Variable domain in full (rest from reference TRBV7-9 and TRBJ2-5): DTGVSQNPRHKITKRGQNVTFRCDPISEHNRLYWYRQTLGQGPEFLTYFQNEAQLEKSRLLSDRFSAERPKGSFSTLEIQRTEQGDSAMYLCASRLDSQETQYFGPGTRLLVL.

The chain employs TRBV2 and TRBJ2-2; TRBD1 is a possible D gene (6 bases). The length of the CDR3 is 14 residues. Germline assignment: CDR1 SNHLY and CDR2 FYNNEI. V lost 11 bases to trimming and J lost 1 base, with 14 bases between them. The CDR3 here is CASGVVLNTGELFF. In nucleotides, the CDR3 is TGTGCCTCAGGGGTGGTCCTGAACACCGGGGAGCTGTTTTTT.

V and J are TRBV19 and TRBJ1-5; a weak D match, TRBD1 (5 bases). This CDR3 contains 13 residues. The ends were cut back, 10 bases at V and 5 bases at J, with 15 bases in the middle. CDR1 and CDR2 (germline): LNHDA, SQIVND (reference sequence). CDR3 DNA sequence: TGTGCCAAACGGACGGGGGGGGATCAGCCCCAGCATTTT. Amino acids: CAKRTGGDQPQHF.

The chain links TRBV5-1 to TRBJ2-3; 9 bases line up with TRBD1. The CDR3 length is 14 residues. The V and J ends lost 0 bases and 5 bases, in that order; junction bases with no gene match: 1. The germline CDR1 and CDR2 sequences are SGHRS and YFSETQ. CDR3 in amino acids: CASSLGQGGDTQYF. CDR3 sequence (DNA): TGCGCCAGCAGCTTGGGACAGGGGGGAGATACGCAGTATTTT. Variable domain in full (rest from reference TRBV5-1 and TRBJ2-3): KAGVTQTPRYLIKTRGQQVTLSCSPISGHRSVSWYQQTPGQGLQFLFEYFSETQRNKGNFPGRFSGRQFSNSRSEMNVSTLELGDSALYLCASSLGQGGDTQYFGPGTRLTVL.

The CDR3 region is CASSLGPGTEQYF. CDR3 DNA sequence: TGTGCCAGCAGCTTAGGTCCGGGGACAGAGCAGTACTTC. The genes are TRBV11-3 and TRBJ2-7, with a possible D match to TRBD1 (6 bases). This CDR3 is built from 13 residues. V was cut by 1 base and J by 7 bases, with 11 bases left in between. Germline V gives CDR1 SGHNT, CDR2 YENEEA.

The gene calls are TRBV30 and TRBJ2-1; 12 bases map to TRBD1. This CDR3 region has 19 residues. From germline, CDR1 is GTSNPN and CDR2 SVGIG (reference sequence). V was clipped by 1 base and J by 0 bases; unmatched bases: 10. DNA for the CDR3: TGTGCCTGGAGTGGAAAGGGACAGGGGGCGTCCAGCTCCTACAATGAGCAGTTCTTC. Amino acid sequence: CAWSGKGQGASSSYNEQFF.

This chain joins TRBV30 and TRBJ1-1; D is unclear. The germline V gene has CDR1 GTSNPN and CDR2 SVGIG (reference sequence). V dropped 2 bases and J dropped 1 base, with 11 bases sitting between them. The CDR3 is 14 residues long. The CDR3 loop reads CAWSYNSRNTEAFF. CDR3 nucleotide sequence: TGTGCCTGGAGTTACAACAGCAGGAACACTGAAGCTTTCTTT.

The J gene is TRBJ2-1, the V gene TRBV7-3, with TRBD2 matching over 9 bases. Germline V gene sequence: CDR1 SGHTA, CDR2 FQGTGA. The CDR3 has 17 amino acids. Germline trimming cut 0 bases from V and 4 bases from J; bases unmatched to any gene: 7. The CDR3 nucleotides read TGTGCCAGCAGCTTAACGGGGGCGGGAGGGGTGTACAATGAGCAGTTCTTC. It yields the protein CASSLTGAGGVYNEQFF.

This sequence joins TRBV6-6 and TRBJ1-1; 8 bases line up with TRBD1. There are 15 residues in the CDR3. Germline loops: CDR1 MNHNY, CDR2 SVGAGI (reference sequence). V was clipped by 6 bases and J by 2 bases; unmatched bases: 8. CDR3 sequence: CASRFQQGVNTEAFF. CDR3 nucleotides: TGTGCCAGCAGATTCCAACAGGGGGTTAACACTGAAGCTTTCTTT.